Listed here are 18 T cell receptor beta chains from one sample, sequenced in a study of cytomegalovirus exposure and HLA in healthy donors. 13 Jbeta primers and 60 Vbeta primers were used for the PCR. The method was immunoSEQ multiplex PCR; TCRdb's version includes in-frame clones alone and lacks a portion of them. In the table there are more than 95,000 clones, approximately 80% of which are singletons. Material for sequencing was PBMCs. These TCRs come from a woman aged 40 to 50 in good health and CMV-seropositive.

The chain combines TRBV4-1 with TRBJ2-7, with 8 nucleotides matching TRBD2. Germline assignment: CDR1 MGHRA and CDR2 YSYEKL. The V segment lost 1 base and the J segment 1 base; nucleotides outside the gene matches: 3. The CDR3 totals 15 residues. CDR3 amino acids: CASSQVLAGSYEQYF. The CDR3 DNA is TGCGCCAGCAGCCAAGTGTTAGCGGGGTCCTACGAGCAGTACTTC.

The gene calls are TRBV7-3 and TRBJ2-7; 8 bases fit TRBD1. CDR3 length: 18 amino acids. Germline V CDR1 and CDR2: SGHTA, FQGTGA. The ends lost 1 base at V and 0 bases at J; junction bases unmatched: 11. The CDR3 DNA reads TGTGCCAGCAGCTTAATGAACAGGGGGTGGAAATACTCCTACGAGCAGTACTTC. Translating it yields CASSLMNRGWKYSYEQYF. The entire variable domain, with the rest obtained from reference TRBV7-3 and TRBJ2-7, is as follows: GAGVSQTPSNKVTEKGKYVELRCDPISGHTALYWYRQSLGQGPEFLIYFQGTGAADDSGLPNDRFFAVRPEGSVSTLKIQRTERGDSAVYLCASSLMNRGWKYSYEQYFGPGTRLTVT.

This clone was observed a few times. The genes are TRBV4-1 and TRBJ1-1; tentatively, D is TRBD1 (5 bases). Germline V gene sequence: CDR1 MGHRA, CDR2 YSYEKL. Trimming pared 0 bases from V and 1 base from J, leaving 9 bases between. The CDR3 is made up of 15 amino acids. The CDR3 coding sequence is TGCGCCAGCAGCCAAGAGGGCAGGGCGAACACTGAAGCTTTCTTT. As protein: CASSQEGRANTEAFF.

This clone was counted only a few times. The rearrangement joins TRBV7-9 to TRBJ2-5; 7 bases fit TRBD2. Looked up from germline, CDR1 is SEHNR and CDR2 is FQNEAQ (reference sequence). Losses at the gene ends were 8 bases for V and 2 bases for J; bases not matched to a gene: 8. The CDR3 length is 14 residues. The CDR3 bases are TGTGCCAGCTTCTCTTGGGGGGGACAAGAGACCCAGTACTTC. It specifies CASFSWGGQETQYF. Drawing the rest from reference TRBV7-9 and TRBJ2-5, the complete variable domain is DTGVSQNPRHKITKRGQNVTFRCDPISEHNRLYWYRQTLGQGPEFLTYFQNEAQLEKSRLLSDRFSAERPKGSFSTLEIQRTEQGDSAMYLCASFSWGGQETQYFGPGTRLLVL.

The sample holds a few counts of this clone. The chain is built from TRBV30 and TRBJ2-3; 11 positions agree with TRBD2. V dropped 3 bases and J dropped 1; count of bases not matched to a gene: 3. The CDR3 has 15 amino acids. Germline assignment: CDR1 GTSNPN and CDR2 SVGIG (reference sequence). The CDR3 DNA follows: TGTGCCTGGAGGACTAGCGGGACGGGCACAGATACGCAGTATTTT. It translates to CAWRTSGTGTDTQYF.

The chain couples TRBV6-5 to TRBJ1-5, with TRBD1 matching over 7 bases. This CDR3 has 14 residues. Trimming cost V 5 bases and J 10 bases; bases outside gene matches: 11. The germline V gene encodes CDR1 MNHEY and CDR2 SVGAGI. The DNA for the CDR3 is TGTGCCAGCAGTGTGGGCAGGGGGACGCAACCCCAGCATTTT. The encoded protein is CASSVGRGTQPQHF.

The chain employs TRBV19 and TRBJ1-4; 9 bases map to TRBD1. Germline-derived CDR1 and CDR2 are LNHDA and SQIVND (reference sequence). The junction had 1 base not matched to a gene; V was cut back by 3 bases and J by 5 bases. The CDR3 spans 14 residues. The CDR3 DNA is TGTGCCAGTAGTATCGGACAGGGGAATGAAAAACTGTTTTTT. It yields the protein CASSIGQGNEKLFF.

The rearrangement joins TRBV2 to TRBJ2-3, with D hard to call. The CDR3 consists of 12 residues. Germline CDR1 reads SNHLY; CDR2 reads FYNNEI. Trimming shortened V by 11 bases and J by 1 base, and 10 bases separated the two germline ends. CDR3 bases: TGTGCCGGCGCCCGGGGCACAGATACGCAGTATTTT. Its translation is CAGARGTDTQYF. Full variable domain (outside the CDR3, taken from reference TRBV2 and TRBJ2-3): EPEVTQTPSHQVTQMGQEVILRCVPISNHLYFYWYRQILGQKVEFLVSFYNNEISEKSEIFDDQFSVERPDGSNFTLKIRSTKLEDSAMYFCAGARGTDTQYFGPGTRLTVL.

The chain joins TRBV15 to TRBJ2-7; D remains unclear. The germline V gene has CDR1 LNHNV and CDR2 YYDKDF (reference sequence). The length of the CDR3 is 15 residues. V was cut by 0 bases and J by 2 bases, with 11 bases left in between. CDR3 DNA sequence: TGTGCCACCAGCAGAGATCGTGGCACCCCCTACGAGCAGTACTTC. It yields the protein CATSRDRGTPYEQYF.

The genes are TRBV2 and TRBJ2-3; D is possibly TRBD1 (6 bases). CDR1 is SNHLY and CDR2 is FYNNEI in the germline V gene. Deletions cut 2 bases from V and 0 bases from J, with 12 bases between. The CDR3 spans 16 residues. CDR3: CASSEIQGLSTDTQYF. The CDR3 DNA sequence: TGTGCCAGCAGTGAAATACAGGGTCTTAGCACAGATACGCAGTATTTT. Full variable domain (remainder filled in from reference TRBV2 and TRBJ2-3): EPEVTQTPSHQVTQMGQEVILRCVPISNHLYFYWYRQILGQKVEFLVSFYNNEISEKSEIFDDQFSVERPDGSNFTLKIRSTKLEDSAMYFCASSEIQGLSTDTQYFGPGTRLTVL.

In DNA form, the CDR3 reads TGTGCCAGCAGCTTTGCCGGGAGCCCAGAGGAGACCCAGTACTTC. It codes for CASSFAGSPEETQYF. The J gene is TRBJ2-5, the V gene TRBV7-9, with a tentative D call TRBD2 (6 bases). This CDR3 contains 15 residues. V was clipped by 3 bases and J by 5 bases, with 16 bases between them. Germline assignment: CDR1 SEHNR and CDR2 FQNEAQ (reference sequence).

This clone showed up just a few times. This chain connects TRBV30 to TRBJ1-1; 8 bases agree with TRBD1. J gave up 2 bases and V 5 bases, and 7 bases lay outside the gene matches. CDR3 length equals 14 residues. In germline, CDR1 is GTSNPN, CDR2 SVGIG (reference sequence). The CDR3, as DNA: TGTGCCTGGGGACGGGACAGGCCCAACACTGAAGCTTTCTTT. It encodes CAWGRDRPNTEAFF.

CDR3 DNA: TGTGCCAGCAGCTCTACCGGGTGGGGCCCGAACACTGAAGCTTTCTTT. Protein product: CASSSTGWGPNTEAFF. V is TRBV28 and J is TRBJ1-1, with D possibly TRBD1 on 5 matching bases. Germline loops: CDR1 MDHEN, CDR2 SYDVKM. There are 16 residues in the CDR3. Trimming removed 6 bases at V and 1 base at J, with 18 bases between.

This clone is a singleton in its sample. The gene calls are TRBV28 and TRBJ2-7, with TRBD2 matching 10 bases. V shed 3 bases and J 4 bases; nucleotides not matched to a gene: 6. Germline CDR1 reads MDHEN; CDR2 reads SYDVKM. The CDR3 contains 15 residues. The CDR3 sequence: CASSFSGGAVYEQYF. DNA of the CDR3: TGTGCCAGCAGTTTCAGCGGGGGGGCAGTATACGAGCAGTACTTC.

The chain uses TRBV2 and TRBJ2-1; possible D gene TRBD1, 5 bases. Trimming cost V 3 bases and J 9 bases, with 21 bases left between them. Germline V lookup: CDR1 SNHLY, CDR2 FYNNEI. CDR3 length: 16 residues. In nucleotides, the CDR3 is TGTGCCAGCAGTGATTTGCAGGGAATTAGGTTAGGTGAGCAGTTCTTC. It translates to CASSDLQGIRLGEQFF.

The rearrangement joins TRBV4-2 to TRBJ2-3; D uncertain. Trimming took off 6 bases at V and 3 bases at J, with 10 bases between the two ends. The length of the CDR3 is 13 residues. Germline lookup yields CDR1 LGHNA and CDR2 YNFKEQ. The CDR3, as DNA: TGTGCCAGCAGTCCCGACTCGACAGATACGCAGTATTTT. Amino acid sequence: CASSPDSTDTQYF.

The chain recombines TRBV19 with TRBJ1-5, with 10 bases identical to TRBD1. This CDR3 has 18 amino acids. Germline CDR1 and CDR2: LNHDA and SQIVND (reference sequence). J gave up 0 bases and V 5 bases, and 10 bases lay outside the gene matches. CDR3: CASSPRQGAKGSNQPQHF. DNA for the CDR3: TGTGCCAGTAGTCCTCGACAGGGGGCGAAAGGTAGCAATCAGCCCCAGCATTTT. The entire variable domain, with the rest obtained from reference TRBV19 and TRBJ1-5, is as follows: DGGITQSPKYLFRKEGQNVTLSCEQNLNHDAMYWYRQDPGQGLRLIYYSQIVNDFQKGDIAEGYSVSREKKESFPLTVTSAQKNPTAFYLCASSPRQGAKGSNQPQHFGDGTRLSIL.

On this clone itself: The junction does not match germline at one end; this may be a read error. The J gene is TRBJ2-5, the V gene TRBV7-9; 14 bases are shared with TRBD2. This CDR3 has 15 amino acids. The germline gives CDR1 SEHNR, CDR2 FQNEAQ (reference sequence). The CDR3 loop reads CSSSSGLAGGETQYF. CDR3 DNA: TGTTCCAGCAGCTCCGGACTAGCGGGAGGAGAGACCCAGTACTTC.